One sample yielded the 18 T cell receptor beta chains listed below, sequenced in a study of T cells expressing NK-cell markers. No DNA is given; TCRdb re-called the 5' RACE reads and lists each CDR3 protein once. This table holds about 380,000 distinct CDR3 sequences. The sample taken for sequencing was blood T cells: a sorted CD56 or NKG2C T cell subset, CD4+ or CD8+ T cells, or bulk PBMC T cells (not recorded which). The source is a man between 18 and 69 years old in good health.

CDR3 loop: CASSTRQGTNTGELFF. V and J are TRBV18 and TRBJ2-2; absent DNA, TCRdb's TRBD1 call cannot be checked. The CDR3 has 16 residues. Germline V gives CDR1 KGHSH, CDR2 LQKENI. Together with reference TRBV18 and TRBJ2-2, the CDR3 gives the full variable domain: NAGVMQNPRHLVRRRGQEARLRCSPMKGHSHVYWYRQLPEEGLKFMVYLQKENIIDESGMPKERFSAEFPKEGPSILRIQQVVRGDSAAYFCASSTRQGTNTGELFFGEGSRLTVL.

The gene calls are TRBV12-3 or TRBV12-4 and TRBJ1-5. The CDR3 loop spans 15 amino acids. This CDR3 reads CASRPSRGGDQPQHF.

V is TRBV7-7 and J is TRBJ1-3. The length of the CDR3 is 14 residues. Germline CDR1 is SSHAT and CDR2 is FNYEAQ (reference sequence). CDR3 residues: CASSPGLVGHTIYF.

This rearrangement joins TRBV6-1 to TRBJ2-3; TCRdb's D call, TRBD1, is unchecked because there is no DNA. The CDR3 runs 15 residues. Per germline, CDR1 MNHNS and CDR2 SASEGT. The CDR3 protein is CASSRGLSRGDTQYF.

The chain links TRBV11-1 to TRBJ2-1; the TCRdb call, TRBD2, lacks DNA for checking. The germline gives CDR1 SGHAT, CDR2 FQDESV (reference sequence). The CDR3 is 19 residues long. CDR3 loop: CASSLALNSGGFRYNEQFF.

The chain joins TRBV20-1 to TRBJ1-2; checking the TCRdb D call of TRBD1 is not possible without DNA. The CDR3 is made up of 14 amino acids. Germline assignment: CDR1 DFQATT and CDR2 SNEGSKA (reference sequence). CDR3 residues: CSARDPTGGYGYTF.

The chain joins TRBV7-9 to TRBJ2-1; with no DNA, the TCRdb D assignment of TRBD2 cannot be verified. Germline V gives CDR1 SEHNR, CDR2 FQNEAQ (reference sequence). The CDR3 loop spans 16 amino acids. CDR3: CASSLAEVAGNNEQFF.

The chain is built from TRBV20-1 and TRBJ1-5. Per germline, CDR1 DFQATT and CDR2 SNEGSKA (reference sequence). CDR3 length equals 14 residues. CDR3 amino acids: CSARGLVGNQPQHF.

The CDR3 here is CASSLKGTGVTEAFF. The chain uses TRBV19 and TRBJ1-1; TCRdb's D call, TRBD1, is unchecked because there is no DNA. The germline gives CDR1 LNHDA, CDR2 SQIVND (reference sequence). The CDR3 contains 15 residues.

The V call is TRBV24-1, the J call TRBJ2-3; TCRdb reports TRBD1, a call that lacks DNA to check it against. Germline assignment: CDR1 KGHDR and CDR2 SFDVKD. This CDR3 is built from 17 residues. Here the CDR3 reads CATSPSRDSGSTDTQYF.

The chain employs TRBV20-1 and TRBJ1-2. Germline values: CDR1 DFQATT, CDR2 SNEGSKA (reference sequence). The CDR3 is 14 residues long. CDR3 sequence reads: CSARRTGLLGGYTF.

The chain is built from TRBV28 and TRBJ2-3; the D call from TCRdb, TRBD1, cannot be confirmed without DNA. The CDR3 spans 14 residues. CDR1 is MDHEN, CDR2 SYDVKM, per germline. The chain's CDR3 is CASSLRPPRGSQYF.

The genes are TRBV12-3 or TRBV12-4 and TRBJ1-1. The CDR3 has 17 amino acids. CDR3 amino acids: CASSFSGWGGMNTEAFF.

The rearrangement links TRBV2 to TRBJ2-7; the TCRdb call, TRBD1, lacks DNA for checking. The CDR3 contains 14 residues. Looked up from germline, CDR1 is SNHLY and CDR2 is FYNNEI. The CDR3: CASSRSGDLDEQYF.

This rearrangement joins TRBV29-1 to TRBJ1-4; without DNA, the TCRdb call of TRBD1 cannot be checked. Per germline, CDR1 SQVTM and CDR2 ANQGSEA. The CDR3 totals 13 residues. CDR3 protein: CSVQGGGHEKLFF.

The chain has TRBV3-1 and TRBJ2-7; there is no DNA to check the TCRdb D call of TRBD1. The CDR3 is 15 amino acids. CDR1 is LGHDT, CDR2 YNNKEL, per germline (reference sequence). CDR3: CASSQSRDRGHEQYF.

The chain is built from TRBV29-1 and TRBJ1-2; with no DNA, the TCRdb D assignment of TRBD1 cannot be verified. Germline V CDR1 and CDR2: SQVTM, ANQGSEA. The CDR3 is 14 residues long. This chain's CDR3 is CSVVDWVGRADYTF.

The V gene is TRBV5-1, the J gene TRBJ1-2. The germline V gene encodes CDR1 SGHRS and CDR2 YFSETQ. CDR3 length: 15 residues. The CDR3 reads CASRRESRGNYGYTF.